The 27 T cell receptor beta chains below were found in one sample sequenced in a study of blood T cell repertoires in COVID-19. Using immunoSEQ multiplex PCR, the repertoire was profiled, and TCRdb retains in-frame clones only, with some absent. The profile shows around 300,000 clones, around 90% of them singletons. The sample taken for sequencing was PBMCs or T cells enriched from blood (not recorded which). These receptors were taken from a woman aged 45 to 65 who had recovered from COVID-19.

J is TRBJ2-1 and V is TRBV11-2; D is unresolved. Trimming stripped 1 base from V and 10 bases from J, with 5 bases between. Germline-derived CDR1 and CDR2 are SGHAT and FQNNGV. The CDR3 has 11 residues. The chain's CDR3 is CASSLAVEQFF. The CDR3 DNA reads TGTGCCAGCAGCTTAGCGGTAGAGCAGTTCTTC.

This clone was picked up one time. CDR3 in DNA: TGTGCCAGCAGTTTGGGCAGGGGGCAGGCCAAAAACATTCAGTACTTC. This translates into CASSLGRGQAKNIQYF. The chain employs TRBV27 and TRBJ2-4, with 8 bases matching TRBD1. CDR3 length: 16 amino acids. The V segment lost 3 bases and the J segment 1 base; nucleotides outside the gene matches: 5. The germline gives CDR1 MNHEY, CDR2 SMNVEV (reference sequence).

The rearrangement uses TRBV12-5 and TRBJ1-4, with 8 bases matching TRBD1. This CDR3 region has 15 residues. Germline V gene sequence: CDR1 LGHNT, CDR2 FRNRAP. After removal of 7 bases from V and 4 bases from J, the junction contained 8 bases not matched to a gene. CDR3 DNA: TGTGCTAGTGTTGGTAGGGACAGGTGTAATGAAAAACTGTTTTTT. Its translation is CASVGRDRCNEKLFF. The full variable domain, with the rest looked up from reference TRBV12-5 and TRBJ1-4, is DARVTQTPRHKVTEMGQEVTMRCQPILGHNTVFWYRQTMMQGLELLAYFRNRAPLDDSGMPKDRFSAEMPDATLATLKIQPSEPRDSAVYFCASVGRDRCNEKLFFGSGTQLSVL.

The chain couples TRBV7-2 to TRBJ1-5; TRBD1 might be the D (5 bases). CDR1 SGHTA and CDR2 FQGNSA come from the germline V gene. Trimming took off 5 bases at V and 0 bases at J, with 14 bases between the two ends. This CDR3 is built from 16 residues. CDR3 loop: CASSQTGRLSNQPQHF. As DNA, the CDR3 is TGTGCCAGCAGCCAAACAGGTCGCCTTAGCAATCAGCCCCAGCATTTT. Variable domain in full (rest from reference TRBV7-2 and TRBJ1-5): GAGVSQSPSNKVTEKGKDVELRCDPISGHTALYWYRQSLGQGLEFLIYFQGNSAPDKSGLPSDRFSAERTGGSVSTLTIQRTQQEDSAVYLCASSQTGRLSNQPQHFGDGTRLSIL.

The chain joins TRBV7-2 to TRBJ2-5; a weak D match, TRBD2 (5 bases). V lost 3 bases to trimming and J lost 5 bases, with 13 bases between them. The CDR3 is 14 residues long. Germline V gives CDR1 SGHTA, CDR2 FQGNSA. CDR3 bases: TGTGCCAGCAGCTTGGGTATCGGGGTGGAGACCCAGTACTTC. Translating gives CASSLGIGVETQYF.

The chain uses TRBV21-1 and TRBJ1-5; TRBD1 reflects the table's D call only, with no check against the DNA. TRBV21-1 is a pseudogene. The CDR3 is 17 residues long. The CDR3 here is CASSKRDRVFSNQPQHF. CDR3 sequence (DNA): TGTGCCAGCAGCAAAAGGGACAGGGTTTTCAGCAATCAGCCCCAGCATTTT.

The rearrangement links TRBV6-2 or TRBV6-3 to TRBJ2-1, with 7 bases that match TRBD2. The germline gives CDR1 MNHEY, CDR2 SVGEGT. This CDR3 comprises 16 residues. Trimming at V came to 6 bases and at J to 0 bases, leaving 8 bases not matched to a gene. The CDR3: CASSPSGGSSYNEQFF. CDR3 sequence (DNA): TGTGCCAGCAGCCCCAGCGGCGGGAGCTCCTACAATGAGCAGTTCTTC.

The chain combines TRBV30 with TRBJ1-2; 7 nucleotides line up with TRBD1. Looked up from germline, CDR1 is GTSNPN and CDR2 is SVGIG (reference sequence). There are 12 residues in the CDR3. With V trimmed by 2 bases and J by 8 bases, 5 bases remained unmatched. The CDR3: CAWSSRTGGYTF. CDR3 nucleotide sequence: TGTGCCTGGAGTTCCCGGACAGGCGGCTACACCTTC.

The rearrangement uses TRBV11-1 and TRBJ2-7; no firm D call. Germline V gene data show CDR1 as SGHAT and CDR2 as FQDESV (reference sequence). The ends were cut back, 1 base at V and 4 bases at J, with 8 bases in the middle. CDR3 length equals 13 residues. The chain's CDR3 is CASSLDPQYEQYF. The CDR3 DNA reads TGTGCCAGCAGCTTAGATCCCCAGTACGAGCAGTACTTC. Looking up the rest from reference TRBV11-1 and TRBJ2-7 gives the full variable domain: EAEVAQSPRYKITEKSQAVAFWCDPISGHATLYWYRQILGQGPELLVQFQDESVVDDSQLPKDRFSAERLKGVDSTLKIQPAELGDSAMYLCASSLDPQYEQYFGPGTRLTVT.

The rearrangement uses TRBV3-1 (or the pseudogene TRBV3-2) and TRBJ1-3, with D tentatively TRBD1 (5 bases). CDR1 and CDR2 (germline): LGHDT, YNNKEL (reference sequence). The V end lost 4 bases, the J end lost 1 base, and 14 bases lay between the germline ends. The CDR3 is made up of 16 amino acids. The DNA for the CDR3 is TGTGCCAGCAGCCCCAATCCGGGACTATCTGGAAACACCATATATTTT. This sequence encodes CASSPNPGLSGNTIYF.

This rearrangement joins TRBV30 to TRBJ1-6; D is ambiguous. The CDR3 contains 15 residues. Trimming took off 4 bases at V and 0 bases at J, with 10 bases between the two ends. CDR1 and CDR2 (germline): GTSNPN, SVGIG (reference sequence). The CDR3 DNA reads TGTGCCTGGAATTCCAGAAGCTCCTATAATTCACCCCTCCACTTT. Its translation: CAWNSRSSYNSPLHF.

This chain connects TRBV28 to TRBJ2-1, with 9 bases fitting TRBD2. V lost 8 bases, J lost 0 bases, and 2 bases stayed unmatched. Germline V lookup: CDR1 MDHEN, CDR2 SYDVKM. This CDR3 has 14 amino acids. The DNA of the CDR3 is TGTGCCAGCCGTAGCGGGAGCTCCTACAATGAGCAGTTCTTC. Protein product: CASRSGSSYNEQFF.

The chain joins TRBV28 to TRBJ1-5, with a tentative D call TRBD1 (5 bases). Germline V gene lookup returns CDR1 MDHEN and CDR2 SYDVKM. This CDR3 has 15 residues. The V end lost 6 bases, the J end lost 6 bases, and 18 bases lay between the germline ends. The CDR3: CASSTIPGQGQPQHF. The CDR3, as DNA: TGTGCCAGCAGCACAATCCCCGGGCAGGGTCAGCCCCAGCATTTT.

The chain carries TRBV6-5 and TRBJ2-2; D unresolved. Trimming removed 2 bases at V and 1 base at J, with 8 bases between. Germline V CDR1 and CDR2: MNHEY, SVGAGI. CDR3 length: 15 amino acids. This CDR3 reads CASSYQSRNTGELFF. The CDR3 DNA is TGTGCCAGCAGTTACCAGTCAAGGAACACCGGGGAGCTGTTTTTT.

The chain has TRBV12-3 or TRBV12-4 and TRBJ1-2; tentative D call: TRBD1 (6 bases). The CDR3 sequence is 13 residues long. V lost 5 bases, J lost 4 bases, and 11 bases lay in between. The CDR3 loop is CASSLTGIYGYTF. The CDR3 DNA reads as TGTGCCAGCAGTCTCACAGGGATCTATGGCTACACCTTC.

The CDR3: CASSLRASTGELFF. The CDR3 coding sequence is TGTGCCAGCAGCTTAAGGGCGTCCACCGGGGAGCTGTTTTTT. The rearrangement uses TRBV7-3 and TRBJ2-2; no reliable D call. Germline V gene lookup returns CDR1 SGHTA and CDR2 FQGTGA. The V end was cut by 1 base, the J end by 4 bases, with 7 bases between. CDR3 length: 14 amino acids.

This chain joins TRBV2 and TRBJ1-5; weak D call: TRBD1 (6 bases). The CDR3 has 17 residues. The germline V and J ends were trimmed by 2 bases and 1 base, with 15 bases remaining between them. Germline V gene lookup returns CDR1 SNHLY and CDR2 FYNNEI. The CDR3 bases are TGTGCCAGCAGTGAAAGCAGGGGAAAGGCGAGCAATCAGCCCCAGCATTTT. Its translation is CASSESRGKASNQPQHF.

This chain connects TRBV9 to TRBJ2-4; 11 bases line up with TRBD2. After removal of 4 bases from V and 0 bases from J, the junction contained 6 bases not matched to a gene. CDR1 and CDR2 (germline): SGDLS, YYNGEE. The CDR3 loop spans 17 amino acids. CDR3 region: CASSSPTSGVAKNIQYF. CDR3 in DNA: TGTGCCAGCAGCTCCCCGACTAGCGGGGTAGCCAAAAACATTCAGTACTTC. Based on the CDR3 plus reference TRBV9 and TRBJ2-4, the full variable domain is DSGVTQTPKHLITATGQRVTLRCSPRSGDLSVYWYQQSLDQGLQFLIQYYNGEERAKGNILERFSAQQFPDLHSELNLSSLELGDSALYFCASSSPTSGVAKNIQYFGAGTRLSVL.

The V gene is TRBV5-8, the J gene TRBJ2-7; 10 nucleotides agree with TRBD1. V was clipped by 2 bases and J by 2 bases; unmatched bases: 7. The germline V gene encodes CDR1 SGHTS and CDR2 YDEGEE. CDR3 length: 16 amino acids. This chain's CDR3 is CASSFLRTGGTYEQYF. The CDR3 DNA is TGTGCCAGCAGCTTTTTACGGACAGGGGGAACCTACGAGCAGTACTTC.

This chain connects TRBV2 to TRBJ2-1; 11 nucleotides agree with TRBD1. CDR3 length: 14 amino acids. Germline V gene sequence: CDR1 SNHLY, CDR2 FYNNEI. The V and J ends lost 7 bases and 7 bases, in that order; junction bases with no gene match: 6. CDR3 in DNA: TGTGCCAGCAAAAGGGACAGGGGGTCAAATGAGCAGTTCTTC. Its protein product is CASKRDRGSNEQFF.

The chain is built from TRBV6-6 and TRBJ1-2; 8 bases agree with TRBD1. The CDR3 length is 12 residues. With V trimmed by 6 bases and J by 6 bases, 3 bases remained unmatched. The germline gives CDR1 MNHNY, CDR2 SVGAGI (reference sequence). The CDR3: CASSRTGNGYTF. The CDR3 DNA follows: TGTGCCAGCAGCCGGACAGGGAATGGCTACACCTTC.

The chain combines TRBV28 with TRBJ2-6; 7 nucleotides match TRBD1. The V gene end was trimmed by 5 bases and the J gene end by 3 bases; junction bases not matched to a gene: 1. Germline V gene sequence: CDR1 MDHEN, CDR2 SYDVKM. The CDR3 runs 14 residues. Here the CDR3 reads CASSTGDGANVLTF. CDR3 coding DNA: TGTGCCAGCAGTACAGGGGATGGGGCCAACGTCCTGACTTTC.

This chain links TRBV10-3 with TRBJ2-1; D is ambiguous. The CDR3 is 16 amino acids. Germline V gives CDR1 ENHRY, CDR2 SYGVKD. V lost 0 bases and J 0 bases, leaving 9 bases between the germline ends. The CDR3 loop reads CAISESVLSSYNEQFF. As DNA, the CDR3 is TGTGCCATCAGTGAGTCGGTGCTGAGCTCCTACAATGAGCAGTTCTTC.

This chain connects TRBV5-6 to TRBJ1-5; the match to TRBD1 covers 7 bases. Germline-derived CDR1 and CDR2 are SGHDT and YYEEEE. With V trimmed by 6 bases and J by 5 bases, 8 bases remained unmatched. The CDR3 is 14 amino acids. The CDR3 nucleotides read TGTGCCAGCAACAAACAGGGGTTGGATCAGCCCCAGCATTTT. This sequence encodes CASNKQGLDQPQHF. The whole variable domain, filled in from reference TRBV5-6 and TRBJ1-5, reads DAGVTQSPTHLIKTRGQQVTLRCSPKSGHDTVSWYQQALGQGPQFIFQYYEEEERQRGNFPDRFSGHQFPNYSSELNVNALLLGDSALYLCASNKQGLDQPQHFGDGTRLSIL.

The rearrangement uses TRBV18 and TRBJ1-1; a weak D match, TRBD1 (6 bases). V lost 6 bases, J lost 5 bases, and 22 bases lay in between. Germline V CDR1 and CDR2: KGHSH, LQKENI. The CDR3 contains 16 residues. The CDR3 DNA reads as TGTGCCAGCTCCCCGAGGGCAGGGGACGTAAATACTGAAGCTTTCTTT. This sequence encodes CASSPRAGDVNTEAFF.

The DNA for the CDR3 is TGTGCCAGCAGCTTTGGATTGACAGGTCGTGATGGCTACACCTTC. It yields the protein CASSFGLTGRDGYTF. The gene calls are TRBV7-9 and TRBJ1-2, with D possibly matching TRBD1 (6 bases). V was cut by 3 bases and J by 6 bases, with 17 bases left in between. The CDR3 runs to 15 residues. Germline V gene sequence: CDR1 SEHNR, CDR2 FQNEAQ (reference sequence).

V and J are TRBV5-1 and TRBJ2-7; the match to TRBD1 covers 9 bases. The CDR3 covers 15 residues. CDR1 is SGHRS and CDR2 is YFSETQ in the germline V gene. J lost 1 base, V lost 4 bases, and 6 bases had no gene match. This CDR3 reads CASSQGQGLSYEQYF. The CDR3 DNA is TGCGCCAGCAGCCAGGGACAGGGACTATCCTACGAGCAGTACTTC.